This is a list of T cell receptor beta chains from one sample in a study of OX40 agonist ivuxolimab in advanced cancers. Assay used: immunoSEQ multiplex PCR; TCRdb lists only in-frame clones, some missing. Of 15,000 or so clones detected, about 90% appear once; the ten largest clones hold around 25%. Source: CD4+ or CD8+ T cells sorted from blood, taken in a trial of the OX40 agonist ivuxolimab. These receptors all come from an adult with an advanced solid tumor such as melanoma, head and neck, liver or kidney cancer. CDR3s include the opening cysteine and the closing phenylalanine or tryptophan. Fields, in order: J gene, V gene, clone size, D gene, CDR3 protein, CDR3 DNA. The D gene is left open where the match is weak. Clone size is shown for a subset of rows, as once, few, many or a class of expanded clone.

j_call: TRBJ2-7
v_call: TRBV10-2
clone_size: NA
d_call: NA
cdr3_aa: CASSPPTKYEQYF
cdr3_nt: TGCGCCAGCAGCCCCCCGACTAAATACGAGCAGTACTTC

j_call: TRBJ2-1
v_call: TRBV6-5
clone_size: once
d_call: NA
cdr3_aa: CASSYYSGNPEQFF
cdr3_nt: TGTGCCAGCAGTTATTATTCCGGGAACCCTGAGCAGTTCTTC

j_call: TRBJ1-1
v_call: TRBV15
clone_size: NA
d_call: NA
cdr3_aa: CATSINTEAFF
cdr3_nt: TGTGCCACCAGCATAAACACTGAAGCTTTCTTT

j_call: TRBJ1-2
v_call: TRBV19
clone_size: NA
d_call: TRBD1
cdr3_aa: CASRTGGGYGYTF
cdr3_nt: TGTGCCAGTAGAACAGGGGGCGGCTATGGCTACACCTTC

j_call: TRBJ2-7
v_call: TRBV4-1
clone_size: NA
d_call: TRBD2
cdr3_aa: CASSQGLAGAYEQYF
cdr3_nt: TGCGCCAGCAGCCAGGGACTAGCGGGAGCCTACGAGCAGTACTTC

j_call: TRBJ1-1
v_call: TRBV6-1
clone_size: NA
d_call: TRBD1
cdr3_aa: CASSELRTGGISEAFF
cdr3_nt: TGTGCCAGCAGTGAGTTAAGGACAGGGGGCATTTCTGAAGCTTTCTTT

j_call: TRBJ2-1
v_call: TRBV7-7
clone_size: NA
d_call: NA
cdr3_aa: CASSVPSRVGNNEQFF
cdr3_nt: TGTGCTAGCAGCGTTCCGTCCCGGGTAGGGAACAATGAGCAGTTCTTC

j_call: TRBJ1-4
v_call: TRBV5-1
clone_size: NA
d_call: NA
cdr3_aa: CASSLPGGDEKLFF
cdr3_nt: TGCGCCAGCAGCTTGCCGGGGGGTGATGAAAAACTGTTTTTT

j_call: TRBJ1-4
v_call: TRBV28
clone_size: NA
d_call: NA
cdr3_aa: CASSFVSENEKLFF
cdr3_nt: TGTGCCAGCAGTTTCGTTTCAGAGAATGAAAAACTGTTTTTT

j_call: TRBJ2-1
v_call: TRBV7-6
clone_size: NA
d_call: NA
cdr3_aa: CASSLAGLAPEQFF
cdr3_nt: TGTGCCAGCAGCTTAGCGGGCCTAGCGCCGGAGCAGTTCTTC

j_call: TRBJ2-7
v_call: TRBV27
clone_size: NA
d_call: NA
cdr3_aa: CASSYAEGYEQYF
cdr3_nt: TGTGCCAGCAGTTATGCGGAGGGCTACGAGCAGTACTTC

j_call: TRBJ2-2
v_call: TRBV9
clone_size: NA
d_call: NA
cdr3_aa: CASTNVAGADNTGELFF
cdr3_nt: TGTGCCAGCACCAATGTGGCAGGGGCTGATAACACCGGGGAGCTGTTTTTT

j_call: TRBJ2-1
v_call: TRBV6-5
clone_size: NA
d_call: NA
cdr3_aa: CASSYSAGPYNEQFF
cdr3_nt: TGTGCCAGCAGTTACTCCGCGGGACCCTACAATGAGCAGTTCTTC

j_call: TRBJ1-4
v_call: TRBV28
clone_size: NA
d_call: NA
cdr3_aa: CASSKPQEFEKLFF
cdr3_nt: TGTGCCAGCAGCAAGCCCCAGGAATTTGAAAAACTGTTTTTT

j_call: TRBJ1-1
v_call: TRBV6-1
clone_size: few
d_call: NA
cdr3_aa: CASSLSSTEAFF
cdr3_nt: TGTGCCAGCAGTCTGAGTAGCACTGAAGCTTTCTTT

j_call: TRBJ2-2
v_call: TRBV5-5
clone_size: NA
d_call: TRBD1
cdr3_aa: CAIPGGIAGELFF
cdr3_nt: TGTGCCATCCCAGGGGGCATCGCCGGGGAGCTGTTTTTT

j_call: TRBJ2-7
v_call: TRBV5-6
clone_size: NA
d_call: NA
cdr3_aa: CASSSMEWGNEQYF
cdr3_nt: TGTGCCAGCAGCTCCATGGAATGGGGGAACGAGCAGTACTTC

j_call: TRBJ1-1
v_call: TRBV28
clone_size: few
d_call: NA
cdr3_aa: CASSSLMNTEAFF
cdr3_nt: TGTGCCAGCAGTTCGCTCATGAACACTGAAGCTTTCTTT

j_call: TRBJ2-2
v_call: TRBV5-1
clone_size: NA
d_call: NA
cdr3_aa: CASSFAPGAARELFF
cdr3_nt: TGCGCCAGCAGCTTCGCTCCGGGGGCTGCGCGGGAGCTGTTTTTT

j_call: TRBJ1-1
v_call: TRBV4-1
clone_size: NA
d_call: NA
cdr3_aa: CASSQDRGGPEAFF
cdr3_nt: TGCGCCAGCAGCCAAGATAGGGGTGGCCCTGAAGCTTTCTTT

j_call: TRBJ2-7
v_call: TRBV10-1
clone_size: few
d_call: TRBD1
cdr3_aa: CASSPGQGGYEQYF
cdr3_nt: TGCGCCAGCAGTCCGGGACAGGGAGGCTACGAGCAGTACTTC

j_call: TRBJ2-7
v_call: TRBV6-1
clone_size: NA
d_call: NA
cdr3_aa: CASSEVGDTGYEQYF
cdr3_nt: TGTGCCAGCAGTGAAGTGGGGGATACCGGGTACGAGCAGTACTTC

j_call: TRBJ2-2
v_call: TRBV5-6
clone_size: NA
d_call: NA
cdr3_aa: CASSLGASGSGELFF
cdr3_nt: TGTGCCAGCAGCCTGGGTGCCTCAGGGTCCGGGGAGCTGTTTTTT

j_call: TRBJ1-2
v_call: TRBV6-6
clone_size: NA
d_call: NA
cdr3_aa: CASSPWGAANYGYTF
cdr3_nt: TGTGCCAGCAGCCCCTGGGGGGCCGCTAACTATGGCTACACCTTC

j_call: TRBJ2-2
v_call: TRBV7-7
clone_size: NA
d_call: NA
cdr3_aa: CASSLEVIGELFF
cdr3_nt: TGTGCTAGCAGCTTAGAGGTCATCGGGGAGCTGTTTTTT

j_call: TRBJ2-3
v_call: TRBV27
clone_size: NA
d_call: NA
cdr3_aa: CASSLVGALTDTQYF
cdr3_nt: TGTGCCAGCAGTTTAGTAGGGGCCCTCACAGATACGCAGTATTTT

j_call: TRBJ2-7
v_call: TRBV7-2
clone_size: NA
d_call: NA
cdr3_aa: CASSPRPGALEQYF
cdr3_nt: TGTGCCAGCAGCCCTCGTCCTGGCGCATTAGAGCAGTACTTC

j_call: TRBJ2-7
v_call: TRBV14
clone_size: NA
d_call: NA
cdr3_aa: CASSQGGFYEQYF
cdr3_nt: TGTGCCAGCAGCCAAGGAGGCTTCTACGAGCAGTACTTC

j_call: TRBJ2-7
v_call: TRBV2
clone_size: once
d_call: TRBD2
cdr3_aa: CASSFWTSGSVNPYEQYF
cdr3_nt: TGTGCCAGCAGCTTCTGGACTAGCGGGAGTGTAAACCCCTACGAGCAGTACTTC

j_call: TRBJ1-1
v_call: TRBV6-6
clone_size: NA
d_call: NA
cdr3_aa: CASSYGPTEAFF
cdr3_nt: TGTGCCAGCAGTTACGGGCCCACTGAAGCTTTCTTT

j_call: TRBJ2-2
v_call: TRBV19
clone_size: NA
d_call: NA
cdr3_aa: CASTALGQMNTGELFF
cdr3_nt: TGTGCCAGTACCGCTCTGGGACAAATGAACACCGGGGAGCTGTTTTTT

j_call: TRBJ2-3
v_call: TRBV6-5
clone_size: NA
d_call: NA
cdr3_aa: CASSGLFTDTQYF
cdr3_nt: TGTGCCAGCAGTGGACTATTCACAGATACGCAGTATTTT

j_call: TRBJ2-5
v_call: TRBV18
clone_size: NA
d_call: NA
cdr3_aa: CASSPFRTETQYF
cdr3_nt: TGTGCCAGCTCACCCTTTAGGACGGAGACCCAGTACTTC

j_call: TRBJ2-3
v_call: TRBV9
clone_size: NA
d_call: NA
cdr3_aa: CASSVGGSTDTQYF
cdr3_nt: TGTGCCAGCAGCGTCGGAGGGAGCACAGATACGCAGTATTTT

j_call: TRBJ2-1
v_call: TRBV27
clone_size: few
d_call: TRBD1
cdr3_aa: CASAGTAYNEQFF
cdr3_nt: TGTGCCAGCGCCGGGACAGCTTACAATGAGCAGTTCTTC

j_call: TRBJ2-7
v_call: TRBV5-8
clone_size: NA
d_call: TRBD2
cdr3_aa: CASSQGLVDFEQYF
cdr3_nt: TGTGCCAGCAGCCAAGGACTAGTTGACTTCGAGCAGTACTTC

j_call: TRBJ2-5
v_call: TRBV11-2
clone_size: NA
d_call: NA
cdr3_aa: CASSLGGRETQYF
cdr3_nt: TGTGCCAGCAGCTTAGGGGGACGGGAGACCCAGTACTTC